The clone carrying this TCR beta chain was counted between two and nine times. Antigen: not known. TCRdb's copy holds only in-frame clones and misses some; the assay was immunoSEQ multiplex PCR. Found here are approximately 84,000 clones, roughly 85% of them singletons; the top ten hold roughly 1.3%. Trimming cost V 2 bases and J 3 bases, with 1 base left between them. The CDR3 totals 11 residues. Germline CDR1 is SEHNR and CDR2 is FQNEAQ (reference sequence). Doses given second, at about 4 or about 12 weeks, were pooled. The sample comes from a study of T cell responses to AZD1222 COVID-19 vaccine. Study observations and caveats: CD4 TCRs covered the whole spike, strongest at regions 160-218 and 743-854. Close to half of all spike-specific TCRs reportedly target regions of the variants that are unmutated. The donor group comprised mostly white British people and more females; the analysis possibly underestimated clonal diversity.

The sample in question was peripheral blood, obtained 28 days after the second AZD1222 dose. This clonotype was obtained from an adult who received the AZD1222 COVID-19 vaccine. The V and J genes are TRBV7-9 and TRBJ1-1; D is undetermined. CDR3 loop: CASSLHTEAFF. The CDR3 DNA is TGTGCCAGCAGCTTACACACTGAAGCTTTCTTT.